Listed below are T cell receptor beta chains from one sample, sequenced in a study of persistence of HIV-infected CD4 T cells. Their target antigens are unknown. Only in-frame clones appear in the TCRdb table, and some are missing; sequencing was by immunoSEQ multiplex PCR. The profile shows roughly 41,000 clones, approximately 88% of them singletons. The specimen comprised CD4+ T cells sorted from PBMCs after roughly 18-hour stimulation, sampled from a patient who received antiretroviral therapy. Receptor source: an adult man with HIV who was CMV-seropositive. Both conserved end residues are part of each CDR3. The order of the fields is D gene, V gene, CDR3 protein. The D gene is left open where the match is weak.

>TRBD1|TRBV19
CASSRTGNNEQFF
>NA|TRBV19
CASSIRHSEAFF
>NA|TRBV27
CASSLSKRRSSYNEQFF
>NA|TRBV5-5
CASSLAQGPSSGNTIYF
>TRBD1|TRBV7-2
CASSSQGANYGYTF
>NA|TRBV30
CAWSRAVNTEAFF
>NA|TRBV15
CATSRDRYATNEKLFF
>NA|TRBV5-1
CASREPGANVLTF
>TRBD1|TRBV19
CASRFTGGTGANVLTF
>NA|TRBV5-4
CASSFGSGSSGNTIYF
>NA|TRBV27
CASSSSQRTGVTTNEKLFF
>NA|TRBV21-1
CASSNSERSAKETQYF
>TRBD2|TRBV12-5
CASASTSGSSNEQFF
>TRBD1|TRBV6-1
CASSDLGGTGNQPQHF
>NA|TRBV7-2
CASSLDPGQQTQYF
>NA|TRBV19
CASRYLEGGNTIYF
>NA|TRBV4-2
CASSQDFQARNIQYF
>NA|TRBV27
CASSLVGARGYTF
>NA|TRBV6-5
CASRPRETEKLFF
>NA|TRBV6-5
CASISGRGSEKLFF
>NA|TRBV7-2
CASSPGGFFGNTIYF
>NA|TRBV4-1
CASSLTPGDGLTNYGYTF